This passage covers 25 T cell receptor beta chains from one sample sequenced in a study of T cell changes during pregnancy in multiple sclerosis (dated by TCRdb to between 2017 and 2020). Library creation used the immunoSEQ multiplex PCR assay. The clones in this table, taken by TCRdb from immuneACCESS, are in-frame only. Not every clone is retained; where verified, under half of the shortfall comes from an unresolved V gene, and the cause of the rest is unknown. In this sample the table shows about 110,000 clones, about 94% of which occur a single time. Clones ranked in the top ten supply more than 1.5% of the sample. Source: peripheral blood, taken in the third trimester of pregnancy. The receptors originated from a female donor with multiple sclerosis, enrolled in a pregnancy study.

This sequence joins TRBV19 and TRBJ2-7, with 12 bases fitting TRBD1. J was trimmed by 2 bases and V by 5 bases; bases with no gene match: 16. CDR3 size: 19 residues. Germline V gene data show CDR1 as LNHDA and CDR2 as SQIVND (reference sequence). CDR3: CASSSSSGTGGYYAYEQYF. DNA of the CDR3: TGTGCCAGTAGTTCTTCATCCGGGACAGGGGGCTATTACGCCTACGAGCAGTACTTC.

This chain links TRBV5-1 with TRBJ1-1; TRBD1 matches at 7 bases. Germline-derived CDR1 and CDR2 are SGHRS and YFSETQ. The CDR3 consists of 16 residues. V dropped 4 bases and J dropped 1; count of bases not matched to a gene: 10. DNA for the CDR3: TGCGCCAGCAGCCTATCTTCCAGGGGGGAGAACACTGAAGCTTTCTTT. The encoded protein is CASSLSSRGENTEAFF.

The chain carries TRBV11-2 and TRBJ1-1; 7 positions agree with TRBD1. Germline V gene lookup returns CDR1 SGHAT and CDR2 FQNNGV. V lost 5 bases, J lost 0 bases, and 6 bases stayed unmatched. CDR3 length: 15 residues. DNA for the CDR3: TGTGCCAGCAGCGCGCCAGGGGGTATGAACACTGAAGCTTTCTTT. It yields the protein CASSAPGGMNTEAFF.

V is TRBV2 and J is TRBJ1-2; 10 positions agree with TRBD1. Germline loops: CDR1 SNHLY, CDR2 FYNNEI. CDR3 length equals 14 residues. V lost 2 bases, J lost 4 bases, and 1 base stayed unmatched. The CDR3 DNA follows: TGTGCCAGCAGTGAATGGGACAGGGGCTATGGCTACACCTTC. Its translation is CASSEWDRGYGYTF.

The chain recombines TRBV9 with TRBJ2-3, with TRBD1 identical over 8 bases. V lost 0 bases and J lost 5; bases outside the gene matches: 5. The CDR3 is made up of 15 amino acids. Germline lookup yields CDR1 SGDLS and CDR2 YYNGEE. CDR3 residues: CASSVGGTGGDTQYF. The DNA of the CDR3 is TGTGCCAGCAGCGTAGGTGGGACAGGCGGAGATACGCAGTATTTT.

Only a few counts were recorded for this clone. The genes are TRBV7-7 and TRBJ1-1; D may be TRBD1 (6 bases). The CDR3 covers 13 residues. Trimming took 3 bases from V and 1 from J, leaving 6 bases between them. Germline CDR1 and CDR2: SSHAT and FNYEAQ (reference sequence). The DNA for the CDR3 is TGTGCCAGCAGCTTGGACAGGAACACTGAAGCTTTCTTT. It is translated as CASSLDRNTEAFF.

J is TRBJ1-5 and V is TRBV19, with 7 bases fitting TRBD1. CDR3 length: 15 residues. Germline values: CDR1 LNHDA, CDR2 SQIVND (reference sequence). Unmatched junction bases numbered 8, after V lost 9 bases and J lost 0 bases. The CDR3 loop is CASQLTGPSNQPQHF. For the CDR3, the DNA is TGTGCCAGCCAATTGACAGGGCCTAGCAATCAGCCCCAGCATTTT.

The J gene is TRBJ1-1, the V gene TRBV9, with no clear D. The germline V and J ends were trimmed by 2 bases and 5 bases, with 10 bases remaining between them. The CDR3 runs 13 residues. Germline V gene sequence: CDR1 SGDLS, CDR2 YYNGEE. The chain's CDR3 is CASSVLGDTEAFF. The DNA for the CDR3 is TGTGCCAGCAGCGTCCTGGGAGATACTGAAGCTTTCTTT. Combining the CDR3 with reference TRBV9 and TRBJ1-1 gives the whole variable domain DSGVTQTPKHLITATGQRVTLRCSPRSGDLSVYWYQQSLDQGLQFLIQYYNGEERAKGNILERFSAQQFPDLHSELNLSSLELGDSALYFCASSVLGDTEAFFGQGTRLTVV.

The gene calls are TRBV19 and TRBJ2-2, with 7 nucleotides matching TRBD1. Unmatched junction bases numbered 7, after V lost 10 bases and J lost 5 bases. Germline V gene data show CDR1 as LNHDA and CDR2 as SQIVND (reference sequence). The CDR3 sequence is 13 residues long. The CDR3 protein is CATRDSQTGELFF. The CDR3 nucleotides are TGTGCCACACGGGACAGTCAGACCGGGGAGCTGTTTTTT.

The CDR3 DNA follows: TGTGCCAGCAGCTTGAAGGGGGCTAGGGTAAACAATGAGCAGTTCTTC. It translates to CASSLKGARVNNEQFF. The rearrangement joins TRBV5-6 to TRBJ2-1; 7 bases match TRBD1. The length of the CDR3 is 16 residues. V shed 1 base and J 5 bases; nucleotides not matched to a gene: 9. CDR1 is SGHDT, CDR2 YYEEEE, per germline.

This sequence joins TRBV7-9 and TRBJ1-1, with D maybe TRBD1 (5 bases). The CDR3 has 14 amino acids. The V gene lost 5 bases and the J gene lost 10 bases, with 20 bases spanning the gap. Germline V gene lookup returns CDR1 SEHNR and CDR2 FQNEAQ (reference sequence). The CDR3 here is CASSPDRSLGGAFF. CDR3 sequence (DNA): TGTGCCAGCAGCCCTGACAGATCCCTCGGTGGAGCTTTCTTT.

The genes are TRBV5-8 and TRBJ2-5; maybe TRBD1 (6 bases). The germline V gene encodes CDR1 SGHTS and CDR2 YDEGEE. This CDR3 spans 13 amino acids. V was pared by 4 bases and J by 7 bases, with 14 bases between. CDR3 sequence: CASSLRGLGTQYF. The DNA for the CDR3 is TGTGCCAGCAGCCTAAGGGGGTTGGGGACCCAGTACTTC.

The rearrangement uses TRBV2 and TRBJ1-1; TRBD1 aligns across 9 bases. The CDR3 length is 12 residues. Germline CDR1 is SNHLY and CDR2 is FYNNEI. The V segment lost 11 bases and the J segment 1 base; nucleotides outside the gene matches: 2. This chain's CDR3 is CASDRGNTEAFF. DNA for the CDR3: TGTGCCTCGGACAGGGGGAACACTGAAGCTTTCTTT. Full variable domain (rest looked up from reference TRBV2 and TRBJ1-1): EPEVTQTPSHQVTQMGQEVILRCVPISNHLYFYWYRQILGQKVEFLVSFYNNEISEKSEIFDDQFSVERPDGSNFTLKIRSTKLEDSAMYFCASDRGNTEAFFGQGTRLTVV.

The chain has TRBV6-4 and TRBJ2-1; 10 bases are shared with TRBD2. Germline-derived CDR1 and CDR2 are MRHNA and SNTAGT. CDR3 size: 15 residues. V shed 5 bases, J shed 5 bases, and the junction held 6 bases outside the gene matches. CDR3 protein: CASSFSGGNNNEQFF. In DNA, the CDR3 is TGTGCCAGCAGTTTTAGCGGGGGGAATAACAATGAGCAGTTCTTC.

This chain connects TRBV5-1 to TRBJ2-3; 8 bases line up with TRBD2. CDR3 size: 19 residues. CDR1 and CDR2 (germline): SGHRS, YFSETQ. Trimming removed 1 base from V and 0 bases from J; junction bases left unmatched: 13. The CDR3: CASSLPLAGRGDSTDTQYF. The CDR3, as DNA: TGCGCCAGCAGCTTGCCCCTAGCGGGTAGGGGAGATAGCACAGATACGCAGTATTTT.

This sequence joins TRBV28 and TRBJ1-5, with 10 bases lining up with TRBD1. V shed 2 bases, J shed 3 bases, and the junction held 10 bases outside the gene matches. CDR3 length: 18 residues. Germline V gene data show CDR1 as MDHEN and CDR2 as SYDVKM. DNA for the CDR3: TGTGCCAGCAGTTTAGAGACCCTCGGACAGGGGGTCAATCAGCCCCAGCATTTT. Amino acid sequence: CASSLETLGQGVNQPQHF.

The V and J genes are TRBV6-6 and TRBJ2-1; 9 bases line up with TRBD2. Germline trimming cut 0 bases from V and 10 bases from J; bases unmatched to any gene: 10. This CDR3 comprises 16 residues. Per germline, CDR1 MNHNY and CDR2 SVGAGI (reference sequence). CDR3 sequence: CASSYSSGRGREEQFF. Here the CDR3 DNA reads TGTGCCAGCAGTTACTCTAGCGGGAGAGGCAGGGAGGAGCAGTTCTTC.

The chain recombines TRBV6-5 with TRBJ1-6; no clear D. CDR1 is MNHEY, CDR2 SVGAGI, per germline. V was trimmed by 2 bases and J by 5 bases, leaving 13 bases between them. There are 16 residues in the CDR3. This chain's CDR3 is CASSYGRPGDNSPLHF. The CDR3 DNA follows: TGTGCCAGCAGTTACGGCCGACCGGGAGATAATTCACCCCTCCACTTT.

The chain couples TRBV5-6 to TRBJ2-7, with 7 bases fitting TRBD1. In germline, CDR1 is SGHDT, CDR2 YYEEEE. CDR3 length: 15 residues. V was pared by 2 bases and J by 6 bases, with 11 bases of the junction left unmatched. This chain's CDR3 is CASSFLGTDPREQYF. The CDR3 region has the DNA TGTGCCAGCAGCTTCCTCGGGACAGACCCTCGCGAGCAGTACTTC.

The rearrangement joins TRBV5-1 to TRBJ1-4, with D possibly being TRBD1 (5 bases). The CDR3 contains 14 residues. The ends were cut back, 3 bases at V and 2 bases at J, with 8 bases in the middle. Germline V lookup: CDR1 SGHRS, CDR2 YFSETQ. CDR3 in amino acids: CASSWGGTNEKLFF. CDR3 sequence (DNA): TGCGCCAGCAGCTGGGGGGGGACTAATGAAAAACTGTTTTTT.

V gene TRBV5-4 combines with J gene TRBJ2-7, with D tentatively TRBD2 (6 bases). Germline loops: CDR1 SGHNT, CDR2 YYREEE (reference sequence). The V end was cut by 0 bases, the J end by 0 bases, with 13 bases between. This CDR3 spans 16 amino acids. The CDR3 nucleotides read TGTGCCAGCAGCTTGGGGGCGGGAAGAAGCTCCTACGAGCAGTACTTC. It specifies CASSLGAGRSSYEQYF. Based on the CDR3 plus reference TRBV5-4 and TRBJ2-7, the full variable domain is ETGVTQSPTHLIKTRGQQVTLRCSSQSGHNTVSWYQQALGQGPQFIFQYYREEENGRGNFPPRFSGLQFPNYSSELNVNALELDDSALYLCASSLGAGRSSYEQYFGPGTRLTVT.

CDR3 DNA: TGCGCCAGCAGCGGAGGGACAGGGGGCGCTTTGAACACTGAAGCTTTCTTT. Translation: CASSGGTGGALNTEAFF. The rearrangement links TRBV5-1 to TRBJ1-1; 12 bases match TRBD1. J gave up 0 bases and V 4 bases, and 7 bases lay outside the gene matches. The CDR3 has 17 amino acids. Germline values: CDR1 SGHRS, CDR2 YFSETQ.

This clone has more than one count but fewer than ten. V gene TRBV30 combines with J gene TRBJ1-5, with 7 bases identical to TRBD1. Germline-derived CDR1 and CDR2 are GTSNPN and SVGIG (reference sequence). The CDR3 loop spans 14 amino acids. V lost 1 base and J lost 5; bases outside the gene matches: 5. CDR3 nucleotide sequence: TGTGCCTGGAGTGGACAGGGTCCCTATCAGCCCCAGCATTTT. This codes for CAWSGQGPYQPQHF. Filled out from reference TRBV30 and TRBJ1-5, the complete variable domain reads SQTIHQWPATLVQPVGSPLSLECTVEGTSNPNLYWYRQAAGRGLQLLFYSVGIGQISSEVPQNLSASRPQDRQFILSSKKLLLSDSGFYLCAWSGQGPYQPQHFGDGTRLSIL.

The chain has TRBV5-4 and TRBJ1-1; the D gene is possibly TRBD1 (5 bases). V was trimmed by 0 bases and J by 5 bases, leaving 11 bases between them. Germline V gene sequence: CDR1 SGHNT, CDR2 YYREEE (reference sequence). This CDR3 is built from 14 residues. The CDR3 reads CASSLEGVRTEAFF. The DNA of the CDR3 is TGTGCCAGCAGCTTGGAAGGGGTGAGGACTGAAGCTTTCTTT.

V gene TRBV29-1 combines with J gene TRBJ2-7; maybe TRBD1 (5 bases). V was trimmed by 7 bases and J by 2 bases, leaving 12 bases between them. The CDR3 loop spans 12 amino acids. Germline lookup yields CDR1 SQVTM and CDR2 ANQGSEA. The CDR3 loop reads CSGADSTYEQYF. CDR3 DNA sequence: TGCAGCGGCGCCGACAGTACCTACGAGCAGTACTTC.